These 20 T cell receptor beta chains originate from one sample sequenced in a study of shared clonotypes between healthy human individuals. Clones were sequenced by immunoSEQ multiplex PCR, and TCRdb holds only the in-frame ones, with some missing. The profile shows millions of clones, roughly 94% of them singletons. The specimen was naive CD4+ T cells sorted from blood. Subset noted: CD45RA+ positively selected. All receptors come from a man between 18 and 35 years old in good health.

The CDR3 protein is CASSFRPGLDTGELFF. CDR3 DNA: TGCGCCAGCAGCTTCCGGCCGGGGTTGGACACCGGGGAGCTGTTTTTT. This chain links TRBV4-3 with TRBJ2-2, with D tentatively TRBD2 (5 bases). Trimming pared 5 bases from V and 3 bases from J, leaving 16 bases between. The CDR3 runs 16 residues. Germline V gene sequence: CDR1 LGHNA, CDR2 YSLEER.

The rearrangement joins TRBV28 to TRBJ1-3, with 9 bases lining up with TRBD1. Germline CDR1 reads MDHEN; CDR2 reads SYDVKM. V dropped 5 bases and J dropped 8; count of bases not matched to a gene: 10. This CDR3 is 15 amino acids long. The CDR3 coding sequence is TGTGCCAGCAGTCCTCCCCCGGGACAGGGAGACACCATATATTTT. This translates into CASSPPPGQGDTIYF. Full variable domain (outside the CDR3, taken from reference TRBV28 and TRBJ1-3): DVKVTQSSRYLVKRTGEKVFLECVQDMDHENMFWYRQDPGLGLRLIYFSYDVKMKEKGDIPEGYSVSREKKERFSLILESASTNQTSMYLCASSPPPGQGDTIYFGEGSWLTVV.

The genes are TRBV6-4 and TRBJ1-1, with D uncertain. Trimming pared 4 bases from V and 1 base from J, leaving 7 bases between. The germline CDR1 and CDR2 sequences are MRHNA and SNTAGT. The CDR3 contains 13 residues. The CDR3: CASSVQPNTEAFF. DNA of the CDR3: TGTGCCAGCAGTGTCCAACCGAACACTGAAGCTTTCTTT.

The chain joins TRBV5-4 to TRBJ2-3; perhaps D is TRBD1 or TRBD2 (5 bases each). This CDR3 comprises 15 residues. V lost 6 bases and J 1 base, leaving 15 bases between the germline ends. Germline V gene data show CDR1 as SGHNT and CDR2 as YYREEE (reference sequence). The CDR3 region is CASTFGGVGTDTQYF. The CDR3 nucleotides are TGTGCCAGCACCTTTGGGGGAGTGGGCACAGATACGCAGTATTTT. The variable domain in full, with the rest retrieved from reference TRBV5-4 and TRBJ2-3, is ETGVTQSPTHLIKTRGQQVTLRCSSQSGHNTVSWYQQALGQGPQFIFQYYREEENGRGNFPPRFSGLQFPNYSSELNVNALELDDSALYLCASTFGGVGTDTQYFGPGTRLTVL.

This clone has just one count. V is TRBV7-2 and J is TRBJ1-4; D gene ambiguous. Germline CDR1 SGHTA, CDR2 FQGNSA. V was shortened by 5 bases and J by 5 bases, with 12 bases between the two germline ends. The CDR3 extends over 14 amino acids. The DNA for the CDR3 is TGTGCCAGCAGCCCAACTACGCAGAATGAAAAACTGTTTTTT. This encodes CASSPTTQNEKLFF.

This clone was observed a handful of times. CDR3 loop: CASSLGTTDSPLHF. The DNA for the CDR3 is TGCGCCAGCAGCCTGGGGACAACTGATTCACCCCTCCACTTT. J is TRBJ1-6 and V is TRBV5-1; D is possibly TRBD1 (6 bases). CDR1 SGHRS and CDR2 YFSETQ come from the germline V gene. V was shortened by 4 bases and J by 8 bases, with 13 bases between the two germline ends. The CDR3 has 14 amino acids.

This chain links TRBV6-5 with TRBJ2-3; 11 nucleotides agree with TRBD2. V dropped 5 bases and J dropped 2; count of bases not matched to a gene: 3. This CDR3 spans 15 amino acids. Germline V gene data show CDR1 as MNHEY and CDR2 as SVGAGI. CDR3 region: CASSRLAGPTDTQYF. As DNA, the CDR3 is TGTGCCAGCAGTCGACTAGCGGGGCCCACAGATACGCAGTATTTT.

This clone was recorded once. This chain uses TRBV29-1 with TRBJ2-1, with 9 bases fitting TRBD1. From germline, CDR1 is SQVTM and CDR2 ANQGSEA. V shed 6 bases and J 4 bases; nucleotides not matched to a gene: 7. This CDR3 is built from 14 residues. In DNA, the CDR3 is TGCAGCGTACCGGGACAGGGACGATACAATGAGCAGTTCTTC. The encoded protein is CSVPGQGRYNEQFF.

This chain uses TRBV19 with TRBJ1-2; 7 bases fit TRBD1. V lost 5 bases to trimming and J lost 10 bases; unmatched junction nucleotides: 13. Germline CDR1 LNHDA, CDR2 SQIVND (reference sequence). The CDR3 loop spans 14 amino acids. The CDR3: CASSSWTGEINYTF. The CDR3 bases are TGTGCCAGTAGTTCCTGGACAGGCGAGATCAACTACACCTTC.

CDR3 amino acids: CASSLAGVHEQYF. The DNA for the CDR3 is TGTGCCAGCTCACTTGCGGGAGTCCACGAGCAGTACTTC. The chain links TRBV18 to TRBJ2-7; 7 positions agree with TRBD2. V was clipped by 4 bases and J by 5 bases; unmatched bases: 5. Germline CDR1 KGHSH, CDR2 LQKENI. This CDR3 region has 13 residues.

The rearrangement uses TRBV4-1 and TRBJ2-2; TRBD2 is a possible D gene (6 bases). The germline gives CDR1 MGHRA, CDR2 YSYEKL. Trimming took off 1 base at V and 6 bases at J, with 6 bases between the two ends. The CDR3 spans 13 residues. This chain's CDR3 is CASSQVAAGELFF. The CDR3 DNA sequence: TGCGCCAGCAGCCAAGTAGCGGCCGGGGAGCTGTTTTTT.

On this clone itself: The same CDR3 is also encoded by other DNA sequences in this sample. This rearrangement joins TRBV9 to TRBJ2-3; the D is unclear. Trimming took off 2 bases at V and 2 bases at J, with 9 bases between the two ends. Germline-derived CDR1 and CDR2 are SGDLS and YYNGEE. The CDR3 contains 14 residues. DNA for the CDR3: TGTGCCAGCAGCGTTGGTGGGCCCACAGATACGCAGTATTTT. Its protein product is CASSVGGPTDTQYF.

V is TRBV18 and J is TRBJ1-4; no definite D call. Germline V CDR1 and CDR2: KGHSH, LQKENI. V was cut by 3 bases and J by 2 bases, with 10 bases left in between. The CDR3 totals 15 residues. This CDR3 is CASSPFSGTNEKLFF. The CDR3 coding sequence is TGTGCCAGCTCACCGTTTAGTGGGACTAATGAAAAACTGTTTTTT.

Of note for this clone: Other DNA variants within this sample encode the same CDR3. V is TRBV19 and J is TRBJ1-1; a possible D gene is TRBD1 (5 bases). There are 13 residues in the CDR3. V was shortened by 9 bases and J by 4 bases, with 15 bases between the two germline ends. Germline V CDR1 and CDR2: LNHDA, SQIVND (reference sequence). CDR3 protein: CASSQGEGTEAFF. CDR3 DNA sequence: TGTGCCAGCTCCCAAGGGGAGGGCACTGAAGCTTTCTTT. The entire variable domain, with the rest obtained from reference TRBV19 and TRBJ1-1, is as follows: DGGITQSPKYLFRKEGQNVTLSCEQNLNHDAMYWYRQDPGQGLRLIYYSQIVNDFQKGDIAEGYSVSREKKESFPLTVTSAQKNPTAFYLCASSQGEGTEAFFGQGTRLTVV.

This chain connects TRBV5-1 to TRBJ2-1; TRBD1 matches 7 bases. Germline V gene lookup returns CDR1 SGHRS and CDR2 YFSETQ. Germline trimming cut 3 bases from V and 9 bases from J; bases unmatched to any gene: 9. The CDR3 has 14 residues. The CDR3 loop is CASSSGQPTSEQFF. CDR3 in DNA: TGCGCCAGCAGCTCGGGACAGCCTACAAGTGAGCAGTTCTTC.

The V gene is TRBV18, the J gene TRBJ1-4, with D uncertain. Germline CDR1 is KGHSH and CDR2 is LQKENI. With 3 bases removed from V and 3 bases from J, the gap between germline ends came to 8 bases. This CDR3 contains 14 residues. CDR3 DNA sequence: TGTGCCAGCTCACCGACACGAGCTAATGAAAAACTGTTTTTT. Its translation: CASSPTRANEKLFF.

The chain couples TRBV27 to TRBJ2-2; 8 positions agree with TRBD2. Germline trimming cut 2 bases from V and 2 bases from J; bases unmatched to any gene: 10. The germline CDR1 and CDR2 sequences are MNHEY and SMNVEV (reference sequence). The CDR3 consists of 18 residues. CDR3 sequence reads: CASSLVGTRSSNTGELFF. As DNA, the CDR3 is TGTGCCAGCAGTTTAGTCGGGACTAGATCGTCCAACACCGGGGAGCTGTTTTTT.

The CDR3, as DNA: TGCGCCAGCAGCTTGTTGCCCCTCATCCAAAACACTGAAGCTTTCTTT. Its protein is CASSLLPLIQNTEAFF. The chain combines TRBV5-1 with TRBJ1-1; D remains unclear. From germline, CDR1 is SGHRS and CDR2 YFSETQ. Trimming left V 1 base short and J 2 bases short, with 15 bases between. The CDR3 has 16 amino acids.

The gene calls are TRBV25-1 and TRBJ1-5; 9 positions agree with TRBD1. The germline V gene has CDR1 MGHDK and CDR2 SYGVNS. V shed 7 bases and J 6 bases; nucleotides not matched to a gene: 10. CDR3 length: 15 amino acids. For the CDR3, the DNA is TGTGCCAGCATAGAAACAGGGGGCCTTTTTCAGCCCCAGCATTTT. This gives the protein CASIETGGLFQPQHF.

The J gene is TRBJ2-1, the V gene TRBV9; 7 nucleotides align to TRBD2. The CDR3 consists of 15 residues. The ends lost 3 bases at V and 3 bases at J; junction bases unmatched: 6. Germline V gives CDR1 SGDLS, CDR2 YYNGEE. For the CDR3, the DNA is TGTGCCAGCAGCGCCGGACTAGGCCTCTACAATGAGCAGTTCTTC. Translating gives CASSAGLGLYNEQFF.